This entry is about one T cell receptor beta chain. The antigen is undetermined. These data come from a study of identical twins. Overall study results and limits: Part of the zero-insertion signal could reflect confounding by invariant MAIT and iNKT cells. Modelling approaches yielded underestimates of out-of-frame TCR alpha sharing between monozygotic twins.

V was pared by 6 bases and J by 5 bases, with 22 bases between. The CDR3 consists of 17 residues. TCRdb called the 5' RACE reads again in MiXCR, with one record for every CDR3 protein. The sample contains roughly 770,000 distinct CDR3 sequences, around a sixth of which appear only once. The data were also submitted as part of a second study, on T cells expressing NK-cell markers. That source notes: HCMV specificity of expanded NKG2C+ T cell clones remained unclear.

Sequencing was done on a sample of PBMCs. The TCR originated in a woman under 30 in good health. This chain connects TRBV12-3 or TRBV12-4 to TRBJ2-2; D possibly corresponds to TRBD2 (6 bases). The CDR3 DNA reads as TGTGCCAGCAGCCTCCCAGGCGGGATAAGGTCTACCGGGGAGCTGTTTTTT. This gives the protein CASSLPGGIRSTGELFF.